The rows below give T cell receptor beta chains drawn from one sample of a study of cytomegalovirus exposure and HLA in healthy donors. This table comes from immunoSEQ multiplex PCR, and its TCRdb copy is limited to in-frame clones, with some not included. The table lists about 84,000 clones, around 90% of them singletons. The sequenced sample was PBMCs. These receptors originate from a young man in good health and CMV-seronegative. CDR3s include the opening cysteine and the closing phenylalanine or tryptophan. A D gene is named only where the DNA matches it firmly. Clone size is given for some rows only: seen once, a few or many times, or a class if the clone is expanded.

size	V	J	D	CDR3	DNA
.	TRBV6-4	TRBJ2-3	.	CASSDSPGQSTDTQYF	TGTGCCAGCAGTGACTCCCCAGGACAAAGCACAGATACGCAGTATTTT
.	TRBV5-1	TRBJ2-2	TRBD2	CASSRAGGPGELFF	TGCGCCAGCAGTCGGGCGGGAGGGCCCGGGGAGCTGTTTTTT
.	TRBV11-2	TRBJ2-5	TRBD2	CASSVRLAGEETQYF	TGTGCCAGCAGCGTCAGACTAGCGGGGGAAGAGACCCAGTACTTC
few	TRBV18	TRBJ2-7	TRBD1	CASSPPNTGAYEQYF	TGTGCCAGCTCACCACCTAACACAGGGGCCTACGAGCAGTACTTC
.	TRBV13	TRBJ1-1	.	CASSLRRRNTEAFF	TGTGCCAGCAGCTTAAGACGGAGGAACACTGAAGCTTTCTTT
.	TRBV4-2	TRBJ2-5	TRBD2	CASSQDWAGGGQETQYF	TGTGCCAGCAGCCAAGATTGGGCGGGCGGGGGACAAGAGACCCAGTACTTC
.	TRBV21-1	TRBJ2-7	.	CASSTVGGSRDEQYF	TGTGCCAGCAGCACGGTAGGGGGCTCTAGGGACGAGCAGTACTTC
.	TRBV27	TRBJ2-7	TRBD2	CASSLAGGPYEQYF	TGTGCCAGCAGTTTGGCGGGAGGGCCCTACGAGCAGTACTTC
.	TRBV19	TRBJ1-4	TRBD1	CASSRDRGEKLFF	TGTGCCAGTAGTAGGGACAGGGGTGAAAAACTGTTTTTT
.	TRBV9	TRBJ1-3	TRBD1	CASSRDRGGNTIYF	TGTGCCAGCAGCCGGGACAGGGGAGGAAACACCATATATTTT
.	TRBV15	TRBJ2-7	TRBD1	CATSSGQGPSYEQYF	TGTGCCACCAGCAGTGGACAGGGGCCTTCCTACGAGCAGTACTTC